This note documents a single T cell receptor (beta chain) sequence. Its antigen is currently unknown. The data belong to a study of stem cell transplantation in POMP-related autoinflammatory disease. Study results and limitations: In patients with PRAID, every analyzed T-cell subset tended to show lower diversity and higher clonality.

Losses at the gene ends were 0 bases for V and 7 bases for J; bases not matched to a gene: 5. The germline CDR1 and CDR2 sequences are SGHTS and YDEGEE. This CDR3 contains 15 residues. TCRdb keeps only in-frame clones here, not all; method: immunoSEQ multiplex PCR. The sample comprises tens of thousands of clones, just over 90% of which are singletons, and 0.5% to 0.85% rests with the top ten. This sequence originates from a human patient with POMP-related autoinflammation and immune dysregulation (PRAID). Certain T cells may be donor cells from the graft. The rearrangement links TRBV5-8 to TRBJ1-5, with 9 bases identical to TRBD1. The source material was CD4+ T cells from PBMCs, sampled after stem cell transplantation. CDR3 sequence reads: CASSLDRGRGQPQHF. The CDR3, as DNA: TGTGCCAGCAGCTTGGACAGGGGGCGAGGACAGCCCCAGCATTTT. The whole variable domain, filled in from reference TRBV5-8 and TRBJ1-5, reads EAGVTQSPTHLIKTRGQQATLRCSPISGHTSVYWYQQALGLGLQFLLWYDEGEERNRGNFPPRFSGRQFPNYSSELNVNALELEDSALYLCASSLDRGRGQPQHFGDGTRLSIL.